The 7 T cell receptor beta chains below all came from one sample that was sequenced in a study of blood T cell repertoires in COVID-19. The protocol was immunoSEQ multiplex PCR, while the TCRdb copy is restricted to in-frame clones and leaves out a portion. The table shows approximately 170,000 clones, with approximately 81% occurring only once. The specimen was peripheral blood. Receptor source: a woman older than 75 with active or convalescent COVID-19.

The chain carries TRBV14 and TRBJ1-6; D possibly corresponds to TRBD1 (6 bases). The germline V gene encodes CDR1 SGHDN and CDR2 FVKESK. The CDR3 sequence is 17 residues long. Trimming cost V 1 base and J 9 bases, with 19 bases left between them. Here the CDR3 reads CASSQVRGYRVASPLHF. The CDR3 DNA follows: TGTGCCAGCAGCCAAGTACGAGGTTACAGGGTAGCTTCACCCCTCCACTTT.

This clone was seen a handful of times. The J gene is TRBJ1-2, the V gene TRBV27; D is uncertain. Trimming cost V 0 bases and J 4 bases, with 9 bases left between them. Per the germline V gene, CDR1 is MNHEY and CDR2 is SMNVEV (reference sequence). The length of the CDR3 is 14 residues. CDR3 DNA: TGTGCCAGCAGTTTATCGAGGGAGGGCTATGGCTACACCTTC. Protein product: CASSLSREGYGYTF.

The rearrangement links TRBV28 to TRBJ1-2; TRBD1 is a possible D gene (5 bases). The CDR3 is 13 amino acids. The germline V gene encodes CDR1 MDHEN and CDR2 SYDVKM. V shed 6 bases and J shed 6 bases, with 14 bases lying between them. CDR3 sequence reads: CASRGPAVDGYTF. The CDR3 bases are TGTGCCAGCAGGGGGCCTGCGGTAGATGGCTACACCTTC.

This rearrangement joins TRBV5-5 to TRBJ2-7; D unclear. Trimming took 0 bases from V and 0 from J, leaving 7 bases between them. The germline V gene has CDR1 SGHKS and CDR2 YYEKEE (reference sequence). This CDR3 region has 14 residues. CDR3 sequence reads: CASSLVYVSYEQYF. As DNA, the CDR3 is TGTGCCAGCAGCTTGGTGTATGTCTCCTACGAGCAGTACTTC.

The chain is built from TRBV19 and TRBJ2-7, with 8 positions matching TRBD1. After removal of 3 bases from V and 4 bases from J, the junction contained 5 bases not matched to a gene. This CDR3 region has 14 residues. CDR1 is LNHDA, CDR2 SQIVND, per germline (reference sequence). The CDR3 coding sequence is TGTGCCAGTAGTATTGACAGGGGCGGATACGAGCAGTACTTC. Translation: CASSIDRGGYEQYF.

This rearrangement joins TRBV6-5 to TRBJ1-4; 7 positions agree with TRBD1. The CDR3 covers 14 residues. Trimming at V came to 6 bases and at J to 6 bases, leaving 7 bases not matched to a gene. CDR1 is MNHEY and CDR2 is SVGAGI in the germline V gene. CDR3 amino acids: CASRRQGGDEKLFF. CDR3 sequence (DNA): TGTGCCAGCAGGCGACAGGGTGGGGATGAAAAACTGTTTTTT.

In DNA, the CDR3 is TGTGCCACCAGTGATCCAGGGACTAGCGACGAGCAGTTCTTC. It codes for CATSDPGTSDEQFF. The V gene is TRBV24-1, the J gene TRBJ2-1, with 10 bases identical to TRBD2. The CDR3 length is 14 residues. Germline V gives CDR1 KGHDR, CDR2 SFDVKD. Trimming at V came to 3 bases and at J to 10 bases, leaving 5 bases not matched to a gene.